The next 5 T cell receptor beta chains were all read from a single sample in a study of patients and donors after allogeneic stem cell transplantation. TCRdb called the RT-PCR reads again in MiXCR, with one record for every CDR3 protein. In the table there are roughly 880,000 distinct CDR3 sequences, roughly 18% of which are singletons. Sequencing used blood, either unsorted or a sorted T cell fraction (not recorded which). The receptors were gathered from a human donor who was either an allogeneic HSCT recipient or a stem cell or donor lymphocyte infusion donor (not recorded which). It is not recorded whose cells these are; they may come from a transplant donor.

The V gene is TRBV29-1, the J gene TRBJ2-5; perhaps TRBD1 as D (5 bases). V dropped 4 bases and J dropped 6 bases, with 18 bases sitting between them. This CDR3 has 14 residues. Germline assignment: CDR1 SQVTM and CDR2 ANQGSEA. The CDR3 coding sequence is TGCAGCGTTGCGGTTACAGGTTCGGTGAAGACCCAGTACTTC. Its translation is CSVAVTGSVKTQYF.

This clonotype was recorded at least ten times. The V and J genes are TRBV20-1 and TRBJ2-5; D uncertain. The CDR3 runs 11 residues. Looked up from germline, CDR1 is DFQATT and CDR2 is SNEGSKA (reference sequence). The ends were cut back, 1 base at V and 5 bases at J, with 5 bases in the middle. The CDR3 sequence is CSARGTETQYF. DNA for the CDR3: TGCAGTGCTAGAGGCACGGAGACCCAGTACTTC.

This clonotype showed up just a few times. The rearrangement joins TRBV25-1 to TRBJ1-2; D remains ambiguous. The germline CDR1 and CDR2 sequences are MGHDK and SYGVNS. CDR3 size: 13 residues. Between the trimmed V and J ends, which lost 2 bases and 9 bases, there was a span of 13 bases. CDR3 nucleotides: TGTGCCAGCAGTGAAATTGCCGGAAGGAGCTACACCTTC. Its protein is CASSEIAGRSYTF.

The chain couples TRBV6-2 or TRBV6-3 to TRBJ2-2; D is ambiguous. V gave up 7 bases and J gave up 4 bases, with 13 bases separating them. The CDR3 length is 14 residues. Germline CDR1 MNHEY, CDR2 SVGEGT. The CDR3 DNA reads TGTGCCAGCATGAGAACGGCCTTCACCGGGGAGCTGTTTTTT. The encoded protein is CASMRTAFTGELFF.

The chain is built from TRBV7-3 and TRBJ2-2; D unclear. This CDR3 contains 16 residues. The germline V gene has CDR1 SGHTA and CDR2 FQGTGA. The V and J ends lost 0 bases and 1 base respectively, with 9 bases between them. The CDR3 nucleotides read TGTGCCAGCAGCTTAACGATGGCCATGAACACCGGGGAGCTGTTTTTT. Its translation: CASSLTMAMNTGELFF.